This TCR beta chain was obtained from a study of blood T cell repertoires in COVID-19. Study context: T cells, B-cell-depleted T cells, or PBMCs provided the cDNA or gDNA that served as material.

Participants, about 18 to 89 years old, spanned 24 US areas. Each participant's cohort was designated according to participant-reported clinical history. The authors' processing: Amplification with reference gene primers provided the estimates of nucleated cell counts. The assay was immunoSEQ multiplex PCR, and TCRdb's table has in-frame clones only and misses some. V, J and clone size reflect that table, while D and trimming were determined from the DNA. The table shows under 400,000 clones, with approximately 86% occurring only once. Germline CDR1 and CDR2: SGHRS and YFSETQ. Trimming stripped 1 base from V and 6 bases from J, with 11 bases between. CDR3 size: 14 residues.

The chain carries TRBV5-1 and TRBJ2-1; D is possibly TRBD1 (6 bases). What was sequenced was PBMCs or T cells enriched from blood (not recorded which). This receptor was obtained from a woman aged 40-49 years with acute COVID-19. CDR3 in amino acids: CASSLRRGGNEQFF. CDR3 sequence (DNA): TGCGCCAGCAGCTTGCGTCGAGGGGGCAATGAGCAGTTCTTC.